Detailed here is one T cell receptor (beta chain). Clones were sequenced by immunoSEQ multiplex PCR, and TCRdb holds only the in-frame ones, with some missing. This table holds 200,000 to 300,000 clones, 75% to 90% found once. CDR1 is MGHRA and CDR2 is YSYEKL in the germline V gene. The V segment lost 0 bases and the J segment 4 bases; nucleotides outside the gene matches: 19. The CDR3 covers 20 residues. The data originate from a study of blood T cell repertoires in COVID-19. The overall study: Acute-phase and convalescent COVID-19 samples originated in the United States, Italy and Spain.

The chain is built from TRBV4-1 and TRBJ1-2; 8 bases map to TRBD1. The receptor's source is a woman between 40 and 55 years old with acute COVID-19. Material: PBMCs or T cells enriched from blood (not recorded which). CDR3 sequence: CASSQDTRQGRRPFLYGYTF. CDR3 in DNA: TGCGCCAGCAGCCAAGATACAAGACAGGGGCGCCGGCCCTTCCTCTATGGCTACACCTTC.